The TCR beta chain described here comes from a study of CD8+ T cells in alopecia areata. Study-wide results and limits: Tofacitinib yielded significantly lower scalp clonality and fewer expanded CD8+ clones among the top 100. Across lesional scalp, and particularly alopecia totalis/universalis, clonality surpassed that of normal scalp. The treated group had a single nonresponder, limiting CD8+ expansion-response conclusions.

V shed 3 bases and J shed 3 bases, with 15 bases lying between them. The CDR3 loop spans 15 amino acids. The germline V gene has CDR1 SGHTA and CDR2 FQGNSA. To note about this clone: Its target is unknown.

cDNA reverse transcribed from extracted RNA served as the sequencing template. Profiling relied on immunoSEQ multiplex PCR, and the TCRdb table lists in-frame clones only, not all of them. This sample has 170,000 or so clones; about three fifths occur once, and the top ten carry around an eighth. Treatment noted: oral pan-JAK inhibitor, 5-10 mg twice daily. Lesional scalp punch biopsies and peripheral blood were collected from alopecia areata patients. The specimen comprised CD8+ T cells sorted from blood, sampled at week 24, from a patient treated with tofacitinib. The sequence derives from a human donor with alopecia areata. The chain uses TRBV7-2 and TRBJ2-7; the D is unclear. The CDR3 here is CASSFLAGPDYEQYF. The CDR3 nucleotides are TGTGCCAGCAGCTTTCTTGCTGGTCCAGACTACGAGCAGTACTTC.